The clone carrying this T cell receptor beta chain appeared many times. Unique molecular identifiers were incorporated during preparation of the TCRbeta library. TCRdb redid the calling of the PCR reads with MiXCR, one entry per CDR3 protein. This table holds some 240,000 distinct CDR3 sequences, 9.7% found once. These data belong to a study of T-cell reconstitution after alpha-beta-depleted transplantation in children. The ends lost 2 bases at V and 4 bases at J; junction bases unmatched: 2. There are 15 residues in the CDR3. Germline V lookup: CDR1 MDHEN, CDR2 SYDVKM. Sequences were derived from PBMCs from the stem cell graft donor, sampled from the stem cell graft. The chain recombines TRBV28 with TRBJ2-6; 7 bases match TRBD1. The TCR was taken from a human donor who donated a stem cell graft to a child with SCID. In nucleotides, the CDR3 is TGTGCCAGCAGTTTAACAGGGGCCGGGGCCAACGTCCTGACTTTC. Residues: CASSLTGAGANVLTF.